This TCR beta chain was identified during a study of molecular identifiers for immune sequencing clone quantification. About the study: Naive CD8 RNA (20,000 or 100,000 cells) was divided into five aliquots, with four sequenced. General study results and limits: Jurkat TCR RNA that was spiked in from one cell was reportedly detectable among around 1 million naive cells.

The authors built bulk TCR libraries by previously described methods with listed TCR primers. TCRdb reanalysed the PCR reads using MiXCR and keeps one entry per CDR3 protein. This sample yields hundreds of thousands of distinct CDR3 sequences, of which about 21% are seen a single time; about 0.81% belongs to the top ten. This clonotype appeared many times. Its specificity is not known. This CDR3 is built from 15 residues. The ends were cut back, 4 bases at V and 0 bases at J, with 10 bases in the middle. Germline values: CDR1 SGHDN, CDR2 FVKESK. This chain joins TRBV14 and TRBJ1-3, with D unresolved. Sequenced material: naive CD8+ T cells from blood, with Jurkat cell RNA spiked in. Sample subset: FACS-sorted CD8+CD4-CCR7+CD45RA+ naive T cells. This sequence originates from a human donor in good health. Some libraries in this study had Jurkat cell RNA spiked in. CDR3 in DNA: TGTGCCAGCAGCCCTGGAGCCACCTCTGGAAACACCATATATTTT. Protein sequence: CASSPGATSGNTIYF.